The 20 T cell receptor beta chains presented below share a single source sample, sequenced in a study of T cells in Graves' hyperthyroidism and ophthalmopathy. TCR beta CDR3 region amplification was performed from RNA transcripts. First-round RT-PCR with HTBI primers amplified the TCR CDR3 region. TCRdb itself ran the multiplex PCR reads through MiXCR, one entry per CDR3 protein. The sample has hundreds of thousands of distinct CDR3 sequences; roughly a quarter are singletons. Input material: blood. These receptors originate from a woman between 40 and 50 years old with Graves' ophthalmopathy.

The table lists this clonotype with many counts. V usage is TRBV20-1 and J usage is TRBJ2-5, with TRBD2 as a possible D gene (5 bases). The CDR3 runs 14 residues. V was cut by 3 bases and J by 5 bases, with 16 bases left in between. Germline V CDR1 and CDR2: DFQATT, SNEGSKA (reference sequence). Here the CDR3 DNA reads TGCAGTGCTAGGAAGAGGGTAGTTACGGAGACCCAGTACTTC. Residues: CSARKRVVTETQYF.

This clonotype was counted ten times or more. This chain joins TRBV20-1 and TRBJ2-5; 8 nucleotides line up with TRBD1. The CDR3 is 15 residues long. Trimming took 6 bases from V and 4 from J; bases not matched to a gene: 13. Germline loops: CDR1 DFQATT, CDR2 SNEGSKA (reference sequence). DNA of the CDR3: TGCAGTGCCAGCACGTTTTCGGACAGGGCAGAGACCCAGTACTTC. As protein: CSASTFSDRAETQYF.

This clonotype was recorded many times. This chain links TRBV15 with TRBJ1-2; 10 bases agree with TRBD1. The V gene end was trimmed by 1 base and the J gene end by 4 bases; junction bases not matched to a gene: 12. This CDR3 has 18 residues. CDR1 and CDR2 (germline): LNHNV, YYDKDF (reference sequence). CDR3 bases: TGTGCCACCAGCAGAGGCTCCGGGACAGGGGACGTCGGCTATGGCTACACCTTC. Residues: CATSRGSGTGDVGYGYTF.

This clonotype appeared many times. The chain employs TRBV5-1 and TRBJ1-2; D may be TRBD1 (5 bases). This CDR3 is 14 amino acids long. Germline V gives CDR1 SGHRS, CDR2 YFSETQ. The V gene lost 2 bases and the J gene lost 5 bases, with 13 bases spanning the gap. CDR3 loop: CASSFFGTEYGYTF. CDR3 DNA: TGCGCCAGCAGCTTCTTCGGGACCGAGTATGGCTACACCTTC. The whole variable domain, filled in from reference TRBV5-1 and TRBJ1-2, reads KAGVTQTPRYLIKTRGQQVTLSCSPISGHRSVSWYQQTPGQGLQFLFEYFSETQRNKGNFPGRFSGRQFSNSRSEMNVSTLELGDSALYLCASSFFGTEYGYTFGSGTRLTVV.

This clonotype was seen ten or more times. The chain is built from TRBV5-1 and TRBJ2-7; TRBD2 matches at 7 bases. Germline V gene data show CDR1 as SGHRS and CDR2 as YFSETQ. Trimming removed 1 base from V and 0 bases from J; junction bases left unmatched: 4. This CDR3 has 15 residues. CDR3 amino acids: CASSLWGGSSYEQYF. The CDR3 DNA reads as TGCGCCAGCAGCTTGTGGGGCGGGAGCTCCTACGAGCAGTACTTC.

There are many counts of this clonotype. The chain employs TRBV7-8 and TRBJ2-2, with a tentative D call TRBD2 (6 bases). V was cut by 1 base and J by 4 bases, with 13 bases left in between. The CDR3 has 16 amino acids. The V gene's germline CDR1 is SGHVS and CDR2 FQNEAQ. The CDR3 bases are TGTGCCAGCAGCTTAGGTTCGGGAGAGATCACCGGGGAGCTGTTTTTT. Its protein product is CASSLGSGEITGELFF.

In this sample, this clonotype turned up once. V usage is TRBV7-8 and J usage is TRBJ1-1; unclear D gene. Germline V gene data show CDR1 as SGHVS and CDR2 as FQNEAQ. This CDR3 is 15 amino acids long. V lost 2 bases and J lost 1, with 11 bases in between. CDR3 region: CASSLNPNPNTEAFF. The CDR3 coding sequence is TGTGCCAGCAGCTTAAATCCCAACCCGAACACTGAAGCTTTCTTT. The whole variable domain, remainder taken from reference TRBV7-8 and TRBJ1-1, is GAGVSQSPRYKVAKRGQDVALRCDPISGHVSLFWYQQALGQGPEFLTYFQNEAQLDKSGLPSDRFFAERPEGSVSTLKIQRTQQEDSAVYLCASSLNPNPNTEAFFGQGTRLTVV.

This clonotype was recorded at least ten times. V gene TRBV6-2 or TRBV6-3 combines with J gene TRBJ2-2; 11 nucleotides line up with TRBD2. The CDR3 runs to 15 residues. V was clipped by 10 bases and J by 0 bases; unmatched bases: 4. The germline gives CDR1 MNHEY, CDR2 SVGEGT. The CDR3: CATLTSGANTGELFF. CDR3 coding DNA: TGTGCCACCCTGACTAGCGGGGCGAACACCGGGGAGCTGTTTTTT.

This clonotype has a count of ten or more. The chain recombines TRBV28 with TRBJ1-1, with D unresolved. This CDR3 is built from 13 residues. Deletions cut 4 bases from V and 5 bases from J, with 11 bases between. Germline CDR1 reads MDHEN; CDR2 reads SYDVKM. CDR3 sequence reads: CASSSPSGTEAFF. CDR3 DNA sequence: TGTGCCAGCAGTTCTCCTTCTGGGACTGAAGCTTTCTTT. The variable domain in full, completed from reference TRBV28 and TRBJ1-1, reads DVKVTQSSRYLVKRTGEKVFLECVQDMDHENMFWYRQDPGLGLRLIYFSYDVKMKEKGDIPEGYSVSREKKERFSLILESASTNQTSMYLCASSSPSGTEAFFGQGTRLTVV.

This clonotype was observed at least ten times. The J gene is TRBJ2-5, the V gene TRBV2; 9 nucleotides align to TRBD2. The CDR3 spans 15 residues. Trimming removed 6 bases from V and 2 bases from J; junction bases left unmatched: 7. The V gene's germline CDR1 is SNHLY and CDR2 FYNNEI. For the CDR3, the DNA is TGTGCCAGCAGCCCGGGACTAGCACAACAAGAGACCCAGTACTTC. It yields the protein CASSPGLAQQETQYF.

This clonotype has at least ten counts. This chain joins TRBV19 and TRBJ2-5, with 10 bases identical to TRBD1. The CDR3 extends over 19 amino acids. CDR1 and CDR2 (germline): LNHDA, SQIVND (reference sequence). V was pared by 2 bases and J by 2 bases, with 14 bases of the junction left unmatched. CDR3 in DNA: TGTGCCAGTAGTATACAACCGGCCCGGACAGGGGGGCCACAAGAGACCCAGTACTTC. Translated, it gives CASSIQPARTGGPQETQYF.

In its sample, this clonotype was seen many times. The chain uses TRBV20-1 and TRBJ2-2; D is uncertain. V was pared by 0 bases and J by 4 bases, with 9 bases between. Germline CDR1 DFQATT, CDR2 SNEGSKA (reference sequence). CDR3 size: 14 residues. The CDR3 DNA is TGCAGTGCTAGAGATCAATCTTCCACCGGGGAGCTGTTTTTT. Its protein product is CSARDQSSTGELFF.

There are many counts of this clonotype. This chain joins TRBV20-1 and TRBJ2-7; TRBD1 matches 7 bases. The CDR3 length is 12 residues. CDR1 is DFQATT, CDR2 SNEGSKA, per germline (reference sequence). Trimming at V came to 4 bases and at J to 4 bases, leaving 4 bases not matched to a gene. CDR3 region: CSATPTGYEQYF. As DNA, the CDR3 is TGCAGTGCTACCCCGACAGGGTACGAGCAGTACTTC.

Only one count was recorded for this clonotype. V usage is TRBV12-3 or TRBV12-4 and J usage is TRBJ2-5, with 11 bases matching TRBD2. The CDR3 loop spans 16 amino acids. V was clipped by 8 bases and J by 2 bases; unmatched bases: 10. The CDR3 loop reads CASGTIAGGPQETQYF. DNA of the CDR3: TGTGCCAGCGGGACGATAGCGGGAGGGCCACAAGAGACCCAGTACTTC.

This clonotype was found a few times. The genes are TRBV28 and TRBJ2-5; 8 nucleotides line up with TRBD2. Germline CDR1 is MDHEN and CDR2 is SYDVKM. V shed 6 bases, J shed 5 bases, and the junction held 11 bases outside the gene matches. This CDR3 is 15 amino acids long. CDR3 coding DNA: TGTGCCAGCAGCAAGATGACGGGACTAGATGAGACCCAGTACTTC. Its protein is CASSKMTGLDETQYF.

This clonotype came up many times. The chain uses TRBV11-2 and TRBJ2-2; tentative D call: TRBD1 (6 bases). This CDR3 contains 18 residues. Germline CDR1 reads SGHAT; CDR2 reads FQNNGV. V shed 4 bases and J shed 9 bases, with 27 bases lying between them. DNA of the CDR3: TGTGCCAGCAGCTCCCCGTTGAAAGGGGAACAGGGCTATTGGGAGCTGTTTTTT. Encoded protein: CASSSPLKGEQGYWELFF. The variable domain in full, with the rest retrieved from reference TRBV11-2 and TRBJ2-2, is EAGVAQSPRYKIIEKRQSVAFWCNPISGHATLYWYQQILGQGPKLLIQFQNNGVVDDSQLPKDRFSAERLKGVDSTLKIQPAKLEDSAVYLCASSSPLKGEQGYWELFFGEGSRLTVL.

This clonotype was seen at least ten times. The chain is built from TRBV27 and TRBJ1-5, with D possibly being TRBD1 (6 bases). The CDR3 is 13 residues long. Germline lookup yields CDR1 MNHEY and CDR2 SMNVEV (reference sequence). V lost 10 bases and J lost 7, with 17 bases in between. The DNA of the CDR3 is TGTGCCACCTCGACAGGCATAGGGCAGCCCCAGCATTTT. Translating gives CATSTGIGQPQHF.

The table lists this clonotype with many counts. This rearrangement joins TRBV29-1 to TRBJ2-4; 7 bases are shared with TRBD1. The trim removed 3 bases at V and 8 bases at J, leaving 16 bases unmatched. There are 16 residues in the CDR3. Germline V gene lookup returns CDR1 SQVTM and CDR2 ANQGSEA. CDR3 in amino acids: CSVEVGQGEFGDIQYF. The CDR3 DNA is TGCAGCGTTGAGGTAGGGCAGGGGGAATTTGGGGACATTCAGTACTTC. Drawing the rest from reference TRBV29-1 and TRBJ2-4, the complete variable domain is SAVISQKPSRDICQRGTSLTIQCQVDSQVTMMFWYRQQPGQSLTLIATANQGSEATYESGFVIDKFPISRPNLTFSTLTVSNMSPEDSSIYLCSVEVGQGEFGDIQYFGAGTRLSVL.

As for this clonotype: The conserved phenylalanine or tryptophan normally closing the CDR3 is absent here, so this likely arose from a read error. This chain uses TRBV4-1 with TRBJ1-1; 7 bases match TRBD1. This CDR3 is 15 amino acids long. Germline CDR1 and CDR2: MGHRA and YSYEKL. CDR3 in amino acids: CVSSQEQGRNTEAFL. The CDR3 coding sequence is TGCGTCAGCAGCCAAGAACAGGGGCGGAACACTGAAGCTTTCCTT.

This clonotype was counted many times. The V call is TRBV24-1, the J call TRBJ1-1, with a tentative D call TRBD1 (6 bases). The CDR3 covers 13 residues. Looked up from germline, CDR1 is KGHDR and CDR2 is SFDVKD. V lost 3 bases and J lost 5, with 9 bases in between. The CDR3 DNA is TGTGCCACCAGTGATCTAGGGGGAACTGAAGCTTTCTTT. It yields the protein CATSDLGGTEAFF.